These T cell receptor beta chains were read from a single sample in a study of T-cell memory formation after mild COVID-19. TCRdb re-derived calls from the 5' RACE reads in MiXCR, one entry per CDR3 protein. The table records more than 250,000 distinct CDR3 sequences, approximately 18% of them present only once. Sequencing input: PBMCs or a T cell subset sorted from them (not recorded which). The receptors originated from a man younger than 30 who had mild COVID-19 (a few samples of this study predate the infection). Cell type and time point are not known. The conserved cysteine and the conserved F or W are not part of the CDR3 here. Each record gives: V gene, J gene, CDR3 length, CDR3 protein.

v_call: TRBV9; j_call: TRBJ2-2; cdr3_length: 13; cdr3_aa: ASSKLTGVSGELF
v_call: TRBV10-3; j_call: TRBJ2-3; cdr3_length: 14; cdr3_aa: AISLPVGGSTDTQY
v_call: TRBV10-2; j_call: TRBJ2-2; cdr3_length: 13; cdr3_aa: ASSPSVGNTGELF
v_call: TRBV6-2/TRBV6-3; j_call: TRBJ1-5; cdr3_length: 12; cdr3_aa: ASIYSREDQPQH
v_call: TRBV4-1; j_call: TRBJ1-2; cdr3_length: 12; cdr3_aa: ASSQEKTARGYT
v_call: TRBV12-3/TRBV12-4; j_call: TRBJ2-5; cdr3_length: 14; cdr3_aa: ASNLAGTGNQETQY
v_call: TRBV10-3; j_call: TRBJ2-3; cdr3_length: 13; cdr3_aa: AISEPGLAPDTQY
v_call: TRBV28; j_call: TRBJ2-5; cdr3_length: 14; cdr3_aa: ASSREGTDARETQY
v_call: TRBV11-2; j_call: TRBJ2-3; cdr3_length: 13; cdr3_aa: ASSLVDVGTDTQY
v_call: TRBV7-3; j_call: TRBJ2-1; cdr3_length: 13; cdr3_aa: ASSLGLAGSNEQF
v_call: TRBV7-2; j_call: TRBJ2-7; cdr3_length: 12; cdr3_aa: ASSYRPRGYEQY
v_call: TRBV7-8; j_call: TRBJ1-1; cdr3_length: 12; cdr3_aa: ASSLGDTDTEAF
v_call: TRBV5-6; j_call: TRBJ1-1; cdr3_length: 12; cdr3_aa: ASSVGQGVTEAF
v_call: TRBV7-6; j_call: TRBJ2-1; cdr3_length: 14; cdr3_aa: ASSLDGGFLYNEQF
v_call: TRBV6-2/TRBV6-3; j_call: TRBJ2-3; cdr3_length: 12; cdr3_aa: ASHRGRETDTQY
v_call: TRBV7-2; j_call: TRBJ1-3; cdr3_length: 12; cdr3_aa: ASSLVDRGNTIY
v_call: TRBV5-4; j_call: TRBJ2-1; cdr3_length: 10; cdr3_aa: ASSSLDNEQF
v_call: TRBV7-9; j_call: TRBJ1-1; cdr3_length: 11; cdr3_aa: ASSLAGILEAF
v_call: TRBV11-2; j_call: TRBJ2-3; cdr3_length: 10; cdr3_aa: ASSRAGDTQY
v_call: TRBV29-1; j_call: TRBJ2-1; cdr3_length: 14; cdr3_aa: SVEPGTGSLAGEQF
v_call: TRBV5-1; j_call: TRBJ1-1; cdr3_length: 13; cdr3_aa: ASSTLGPRGTEAF
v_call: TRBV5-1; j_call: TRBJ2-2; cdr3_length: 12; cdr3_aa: ASSYGVGTGELF
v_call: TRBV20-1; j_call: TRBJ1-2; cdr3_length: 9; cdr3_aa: SGAGNYGYT
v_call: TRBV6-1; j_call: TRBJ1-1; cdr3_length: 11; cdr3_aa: ASSGGGSTEAF
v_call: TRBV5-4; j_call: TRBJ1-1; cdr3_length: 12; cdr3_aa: ASSLVSSNTEAF